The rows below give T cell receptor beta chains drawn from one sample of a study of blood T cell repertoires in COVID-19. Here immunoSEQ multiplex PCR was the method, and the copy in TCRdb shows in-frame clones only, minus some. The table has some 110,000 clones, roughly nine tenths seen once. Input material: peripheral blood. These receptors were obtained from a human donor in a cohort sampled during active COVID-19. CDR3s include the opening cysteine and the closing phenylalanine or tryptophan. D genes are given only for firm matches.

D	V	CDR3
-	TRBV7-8	CASSLAVYRASSGNTIYF
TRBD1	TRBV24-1	CATSDTRDRGQPQHF
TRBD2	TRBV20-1	CSASQSEASGAPNEQFF
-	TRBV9	CASGRDSYEQYF
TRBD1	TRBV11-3	CASSLAGGRKLFF
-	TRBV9	CASSVEGRGGGYTF
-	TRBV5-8	CASSLTSNTEAFF
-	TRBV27	CASRLKGPGSYEQYF
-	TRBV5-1	CASSWMGSSYEQYF
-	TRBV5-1	CASSPGGGGRYEQFF
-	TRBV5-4	CASSPGLGTDTQYF
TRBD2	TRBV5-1	CASSLGGALSGRMIGETQYF
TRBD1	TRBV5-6	CASSFQWGQGPYEQYF
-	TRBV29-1	CSATGSNYGYTF
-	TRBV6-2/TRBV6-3	CASSYGGGPRETQYF
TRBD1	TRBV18	CASSPRGQGTNEQFF
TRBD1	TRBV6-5	CASSYTGVFTEAFF
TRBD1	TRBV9	CASSAGTGDTSPLHF
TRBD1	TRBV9	CASSEGQGRSPLHF
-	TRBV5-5	CASSLVTATNEKLFF
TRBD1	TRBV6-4	CASRNQGTGNTGELFF
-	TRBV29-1	CSARGAESSYEQYF
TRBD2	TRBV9	CASPWGGLAGIPYTDTQYF
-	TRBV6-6	CASSQSEPNEQFF
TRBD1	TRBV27	CASSARGTRDSSGNTIYF
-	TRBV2	CASSEVVYQPQHF
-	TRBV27	CASSLYRATEAFF
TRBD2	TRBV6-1	CASSEMGLAGEQYF
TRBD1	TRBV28	CASRPTRPTGLGGYTF
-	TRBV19	CASSMPRGYYNEQFF
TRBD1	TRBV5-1	CASSLGGQPNYGYTF
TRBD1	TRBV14	CASSQLRGQSTGELFF
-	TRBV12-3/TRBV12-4	CASSQNHYEQYF
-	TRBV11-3	CASSLEVSYGYTF
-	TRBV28	CASSSPGGSTNEKLFF
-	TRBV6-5	CASSYSGTRGYTF
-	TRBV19	CASESGGISNYGYTF
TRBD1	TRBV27	CAGLPTGTYEQYF
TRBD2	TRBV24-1	CATSEASGGSYNEQFF
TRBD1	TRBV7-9	CASSFPGQGWRDTEAFF
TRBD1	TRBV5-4	CASSPGTGGLNEQFF
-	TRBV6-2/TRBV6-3	CASGPRTALYNEQFF
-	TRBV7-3	CASSLTHRNEAFF
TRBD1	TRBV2	CASSPWDRLTEAFF
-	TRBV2	CASSVGLLSYEQYF
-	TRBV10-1	CASSTSGLSVMDTQYF
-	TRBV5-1	CASSLEPGLRGEQFF
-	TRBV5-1	CASSRGGTNEKLFF
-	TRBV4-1	CASSQDKQEQTQYF
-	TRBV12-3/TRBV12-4	CASSLVGRTEQFF
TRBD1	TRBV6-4	CASSVGTGSTDTQYF
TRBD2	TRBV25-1	CASTTGTSRSEQFF
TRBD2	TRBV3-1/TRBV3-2	CASSQIVSREWTYEQYF
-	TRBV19	CANLRACDTF
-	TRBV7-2	CASSSTVMNTEAFF
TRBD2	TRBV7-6	CASSQGLARTGELFF